This entry describes one T cell receptor beta chain. The data were obtained in a study of T cell changes during pregnancy in multiple sclerosis. Assay used: immunoSEQ multiplex PCR; TCRdb lists only in-frame clones, some missing. The sample has about 64,000 clones, over 85% seen once; the top ten hold 1.4%. CDR1 is SGHDN and CDR2 is FVKESK in the germline V gene. Between the trimmed V and J ends, which lost 2 bases and 1 base, there was a span of 7 bases. The CDR3 contains 14 residues. The rearrangement links TRBV14 to TRBJ2-3; D gene uncertain. The sequences come from peripheral blood, collected in the second trimester of pregnancy. This clonotype was sampled from a female donor with multiple sclerosis, enrolled in a pregnancy study. The CDR3 spells CASSQRRGTDTQYF. The CDR3 DNA sequence: TGTGCCAGCAGCCAAAGGAGAGGCACAGATACGCAGTATTTT.